This T cell receptor (beta chain) stems from a study of shared T cell receptors in the human thymus. Profiling relied on immunoSEQ multiplex PCR, and the TCRdb table lists in-frame clones only, not all of them. The table shows about 660,000 clones, with 70% to 90% occurring only once. The same sample was also studied in work on human thymus T cells.

The TCR comes from a boy younger than two with a congenital heart defect. What was sequenced was thymocytes.

The CDR3 is CASSQDEEASTDTQYF. The CDR3 DNA is TGCGCCAGCAGCCAGGACGAGGAGGCTAGCACAGATACGCAGTATTTT. This chain connects TRBV4-1 to TRBJ2-3, with D tentatively TRBD2 (5 bases). The CDR3 spans 16 residues. Germline V gene data show CDR1 as MGHRA and CDR2 as YSYEKL. V was pared by 3 bases and J by 0 bases, with 13 bases between.